Reported below is one T cell receptor beta chain. The antigen is not known. TCRdb used MiXCR to reprocess the RT-PCR reads, holding one entry per CDR3 protein. The table lists a few hundred thousand distinct CDR3 sequences, about 20% of them singletons. Germline CDR1 is ENHRY and CDR2 is SYGVKD. Trimming at V came to 6 bases and at J to 2 bases, leaving 1 base not matched to a gene. The CDR3 has 13 amino acids. The data originate from a study of response to subunit inactivated influenza vaccine. Study-wide results and caveats: Authors proposed each seasonal influenza vaccination draws in few new T cells.

The clonotype originates from a man aged 50 to 69 who received an inactivated influenza vaccine. The material was PBMCs from blood, obtained about 20 months after vaccination. The chain has TRBV10-3 and TRBJ1-3, with 7 bases fitting TRBD1. CDR3 region: CAISTGAGNTIYF. The CDR3 DNA sequence: TGTGCCATCAGCACAGGGGCTGGAAACACCATATATTTT.